A single sample is the source of the 18 T cell receptor beta chains below, sequenced in a study of blood T cells in healthy people across ages. A J-beta primer mix and a sample-barcoded 5' primer were used in a second PCR of about 6 to 12 cycles. TCRdb reprocessed the 5' RACE reads with MiXCR, giving one entry per CDR3 protein. The table has about 1.4 million distinct CDR3 sequences, 45% to 70% seen once. The specimen sequenced was blood. The receptors come from a man between 18 and 35 years old in good health.

The chain recombines TRBV28 with TRBJ2-1; no definite D call. Trimming stripped 2 bases from V and 7 bases from J, with 15 bases between. In germline, CDR1 is MDHEN, CDR2 SYDVKM. CDR3 size: 15 residues. The CDR3, as DNA: TGTGCCAGCAGTTTAACCCGCCCGGATGAGAATGAGCAGTTCTTC. Encoded protein: CASSLTRPDENEQFF.

The chain is built from TRBV29-1 and TRBJ2-5; D is tentatively TRBD1 or TRBD2 (6 bases each). The CDR3 loop spans 13 amino acids. Between the trimmed V and J ends, which lost 6 bases and 5 bases, there was a span of 16 bases. From germline, CDR1 is SQVTM and CDR2 ANQGSEA. CDR3: CSVGGGTTETQYF. The CDR3 DNA is TGCAGCGTGGGCGGCGGGACAACGGAGACCCAGTACTTC.

The gene calls are TRBV12-3 or TRBV12-4 and TRBJ2-3, with a weak D call TRBD1 (7 bases). This CDR3 has 15 residues. Trimming left V 10 bases short and J 6 bases short, with 23 bases between. The CDR3, as DNA: TGTGCCACCGACGCAGGCAGGGGGGAAGTGGATACGCAGTATTTT. It specifies CATDAGRGEVDTQYF.

This chain links TRBV4-3 with TRBJ2-7, with D possibly matching TRBD1 (5 bases). Germline V gene lookup returns CDR1 LGHNA and CDR2 YSLEER. The CDR3 spans 15 residues. V was pared by 0 bases and J by 7 bases, with 16 bases between. The CDR3 sequence is CASSQERLGVWEQYF. The CDR3 coding sequence is TGCGCCAGCAGCCAAGAGAGGCTAGGGGTTTGGGAGCAGTACTTC.

V and J are TRBV7-9 and TRBJ1-2; the D gene is possibly TRBD1 (6 bases). Trimming took 5 bases from V and 1 from J, leaving 14 bases between them. This CDR3 comprises 15 residues. The germline gives CDR1 SEHNR, CDR2 FQNEAQ (reference sequence). The CDR3 here is CASSENRDLNYGYTF. The CDR3 region has the DNA TGTGCCAGCAGCGAGAACAGGGACCTTAACTATGGCTACACCTTC.

The chain links TRBV3-1 to TRBJ1-1, with TRBD1 identical over 8 bases. The CDR3 runs 16 residues. Germline assignment: CDR1 LGHDT and CDR2 YNNKEL (reference sequence). J was trimmed by 0 bases and V by 3 bases; bases with no gene match: 6. The DNA of the CDR3 is TGTGCCAGCAGCCACTGGGACAGGCCCATGAACACTGAAGCTTTCTTT. Its protein product is CASSHWDRPMNTEAFF.

V and J are TRBV9 and TRBJ2-3, with 7 bases fitting TRBD1. The CDR3 consists of 14 residues. From germline, CDR1 is SGDLS and CDR2 YYNGEE. Trimming at V came to 0 bases and at J to 8 bases, leaving 6 bases not matched to a gene. Written as DNA, the CDR3 is TGTGCCAGCAGCGTAGAGACAGGGTCTGGTACGCAGTATTTT. Its translation is CASSVETGSGTQYF.

On this clonotype itself: The junction departs from the called germline gene at one end, perhaps through a read error. This sequence joins TRBV3-1 and TRBJ2-7; 7 positions match TRBD1. The DNA end lines up better with TRBJ2-5; the J call may be wrong. Germline values: CDR1 LGHDT, CDR2 YNNKEL (reference sequence). This CDR3 is built from 20 residues. The chain's CDR3 is CAGSQPLARTDRFGWETQYF. DNA for the CDR3: TGTGCCGGCAGCCAACCCCTTGCTCGCACGGACAGGTTTGGCTGGGAGACCCAGTACTTC.

The chain employs TRBV6-1 and TRBJ1-1; 9 bases align to TRBD1. CDR3 size: 13 residues. Germline V gene lookup returns CDR1 MNHNS and CDR2 SASEGT. The junction had 7 bases not matched to a gene; V was cut back by 8 bases and J by 6 bases. The CDR3 spells CASETGTGSEAFF. CDR3 nucleotide sequence: TGTGCCAGCGAAACAGGGACAGGGTCTGAAGCTTTCTTT.

The V call is TRBV7-6, the J call TRBJ1-6; TRBD1 aligns across 7 bases. With V trimmed by 5 bases and J by 4 bases, 5 bases remained unmatched. The CDR3 has 15 amino acids. Germline V gives CDR1 SGHVS, CDR2 FNYEAQ. CDR3 DNA: TGTGCCAGCAGCGAAACGACAGGGTATAATTCACCCCTCCACTTT. This gives the protein CASSETTGYNSPLHF.

This clonotype was observed a few times. V gene TRBV7-2 combines with J gene TRBJ2-3; 9 bases agree with TRBD1. The V gene's germline CDR1 is SGHTA and CDR2 FQGNSA. This CDR3 region has 15 residues. V shed 5 bases, J shed 2 bases, and the junction held 5 bases outside the gene matches. The CDR3 nucleotides are TGTGCCAGCAGCCTACAGGGGGCCTACACAGATACGCAGTATTTT. It specifies CASSLQGAYTDTQYF.

The V and J genes are TRBV9 and TRBJ2-7; the match to TRBD1 covers 9 bases. The germline CDR1 and CDR2 sequences are SGDLS and YYNGEE. Trimming at V came to 3 bases and at J to 0 bases, leaving 1 base not matched to a gene. This CDR3 is built from 14 residues. In DNA, the CDR3 is TGTGCCAGCAGCGCGACAGGGGGCTCCTACGAGCAGTACTTC. This codes for CASSATGGSYEQYF. The whole variable domain, remainder taken from reference TRBV9 and TRBJ2-7, is DSGVTQTPKHLITATGQRVTLRCSPRSGDLSVYWYQQSLDQGLQFLIQYYNGEERAKGNILERFSAQQFPDLHSELNLSSLELGDSALYFCASSATGGSYEQYFGPGTRLTVT.

V and J are TRBV20-1 and TRBJ2-1; D possibly corresponds to TRBD2 (5 bases). V gave up 3 bases and J gave up 5 bases, with 11 bases separating them. This CDR3 comprises 13 residues. Germline loops: CDR1 DFQATT, CDR2 SNEGSKA (reference sequence). The CDR3 loop reads CSARKLANNEQFF. CDR3 nucleotide sequence: TGCAGTGCTAGGAAGCTAGCCAACAATGAGCAGTTCTTC.

CDR3 residues: CSARVPGTDTQYF. The CDR3 coding sequence is TGCAGTGCTAGAGTCCCAGGAACAGATACGCAGTATTTT. J is TRBJ2-3 and V is TRBV20-1; D uncertain. CDR1 is DFQATT and CDR2 is SNEGSKA in the germline V gene (reference sequence). Deletions cut 1 base from V and 3 bases from J, with 8 bases between. The CDR3 is 13 residues long.

The CDR3 loop reads CASSTRQGASEAFF. As DNA, the CDR3 is TGTGCCAGCAGTACGAGACAGGGGGCGTCTGAAGCTTTCTTT. The chain carries TRBV16 and TRBJ1-1; 10 nucleotides agree with TRBD1. This CDR3 is built from 14 residues. Per germline, CDR1 KGHSY and CDR2 FQNENV. Trimming cost V 6 bases and J 6 bases; bases outside gene matches: 7. The variable domain in full, completed from reference TRBV16 and TRBJ1-1, reads GEEVAQTPKHLVRGEGQKAKLYCAPIKGHSYVFWYQQVLKNEFKFLISFQNENVFDETGMPKERFSAKCLPNSPCSLEIQATKLEDSAVYFCASSTRQGASEAFFGQGTRLTVV.

The V call is TRBV7-9, the J call TRBJ2-4, with 8 bases that match TRBD2. The V gene's germline CDR1 is SEHNR and CDR2 FQNEAQ (reference sequence). Germline trimming cut 6 bases from V and 4 bases from J; bases unmatched to any gene: 5. The CDR3 loop spans 14 amino acids. Written as DNA, the CDR3 is TGTGCCAGCAGTCCCACTAGCGGAAAAAACATTCAGTACTTC. Its translation: CASSPTSGKNIQYF.

With respect to this clonotype: Its ends do not fully match the called genes, so a read error is possible. This sequence joins TRBV29-1 and TRBJ2-5, with TRBD2 matching 7 bases. This CDR3 has 14 amino acids. The germline V gene encodes CDR1 SQVTM and CDR2 ANQGSEA. CDR3 nucleotide sequence: TGCAACGTTGAGGTAGCGGGCCAACAAGAGACCCAGTACTTC. This encodes CNVEVAGQQETQYF.

V gene TRBV29-1 combines with J gene TRBJ1-1; 7 bases agree with TRBD1. This CDR3 comprises 10 residues. V lost 7 bases and J lost 7; bases outside the gene matches: 3. Per germline, CDR1 SQVTM and CDR2 ANQGSEA. CDR3 sequence reads: CSARTGEAFF. The DNA for the CDR3 is TGCAGCGCACGGACAGGTGAAGCTTTCTTT.